This TCR beta chain was observed in a study of T cells in Graves' hyperthyroidism and ophthalmopathy. Study outcomes and limitations: A model of 13 V-J pairs discriminated ophthalmopathy from stable hyperthyroidism.

This clonotype appeared a few times. What it recognizes is unknown. The length of the CDR3 is 14 residues. The V gene's germline CDR1 is SGDLS and CDR2 YYNGEE. V shed 4 bases and J shed 3 bases, with 14 bases lying between them. RNA transcripts provided the source from which TCR beta CDR3 regions were amplified. The primer set for the first-round RT-PCR of the TCR CDR3 was HTBI. One entry per CDR3 protein, called by TCRdb with MiXCR from the multiplex PCR reads. The table shows a few hundred thousand distinct CDR3 sequences, with about 14% occurring only once. Disease duration under 2 months; hyperthyroidism patients were aged 18 to 65. Exclusion criteria comprised uncontrolled infection, other autoimmune disease, pregnancy or lactation. Extraction of PBMCs used roughly 9.6 ml of fresh peripheral blood.

Sequencing was done on a sample of blood. The TCR sequence derives from a man aged 30 to 45 with Graves' hyperthyroidism that later progressed to Graves' ophthalmopathy. V usage is TRBV9 and J usage is TRBJ2-7; D possibly corresponds to TRBD1 (6 bases). CDR3 region: CASSPSDRIYEQYF. CDR3 nucleotide sequence: TGTGCCAGCAGCCCCTCCGACAGGATCTACGAGCAGTACTTC.